This T cell receptor (beta chain) is drawn from a study of identical twins. Each donor (without exception) was a healthy Caucasian. This clonotype was counted ten times or more. Its ends do not fully match the called genes, so a read error is possible. This CDR3 has 13 residues. CDR1 and CDR2 from the germline V gene are SGHRS and YFSETQ. MiXCR was run by TCRdb on the 5' RACE reads, yielding one entry per CDR3 protein. Among a few hundred thousand distinct CDR3 sequences listed, around an eighth were seen once. This sample also belongs to another study, concerning yellow fever vaccine responses in identical twins. That work contributes: Reportedly, the T cell response mounted by twins to vaccine seemed partly convergent, partly personalized.

The V call is TRBV5-1, the J call TRBJ1-2, with D tentatively TRBD1 (6 bases). Sequencing was performed on CD8+ T cells sorted from blood. This TCR derives from a young woman in good health. The CDR3, as DNA: TGTGCCAGCAGCCTCGGCGGGGGCGATGGCTACACCTTC. It is translated as CASSLGGGDGYTF. Using reference TRBV5-1 and TRBJ1-2 for the parts outside the CDR3, the full variable domain is KAGVTQTPRYLIKTRGQQVTLSCSPISGHRSVSWYQQTPGQGLQFLFEYFSETQRNKGNFPGRFSGRQFSNSRSEMNVSTLELGDSALYLCASSLGGGDGYTFGSGTRLTVV.